The T cell receptor (beta chain) described here comes from a study of T cell clones after liver transplantation. As for the study in general: As an antigen-independent comparator, third-party-reactive TCRbeta sequences came from pre-transplant mixed lymphocyte reactions. Standard immunosuppression, with no induction, continued until 12-24 months after transplant.

V lost 2 bases to trimming and J lost 5 bases, with 7 bases between them. Germline V gives CDR1 LNHDA, CDR2 SQIVND (reference sequence). This CDR3 contains 12 residues. Method: immunoSEQ multiplex PCR; TCRdb's copy keeps in-frame clones and lacks some. The sample contains about 20,000 clones, 80% to 90% of which appear only once. The V call is TRBV19, the J call TRBJ2-7, with D unresolved. The receptor's source is a human patient who received a liver transplant. Some T cells may be transferred from the graft donor. The sample was CD8+ T cells from blood, taken around 45 months after liver transplant. In nucleotides, the CDR3 is TGTGCCAGTAGTATAAGTCCGCACGAGCAGTACTTC. It encodes CASSISPHEQYF.